The rows below give T cell receptor beta chains drawn from one sample of a study of human thymus T cells. TCRdb's table, derived via immunoSEQ multiplex PCR, lists solely in-frame clones and lacks some. The sample carries fewer than 85,000 clones, around 95% recorded once. The material sequenced was thymus tissue. The receptors were gathered from a girl under two years old with a congenital heart defect but otherwise immunologically healthy. Each CDR3 is given with its conserved first and last residue. D genes are given only for firm matches. Where a row states a size, it is once, few, many or the class of an expanded clone; other rows omit it.

d_call: .
j_call: TRBJ2-3
clone_size: once
v_call: TRBV27
cdr3_nt: TGTGCCAGCAGCCGCGGGGACTTCACAGATACGCAGTATTTT
cdr3_aa: CASSRGDFTDTQYF

d_call: TRBD1
j_call: TRBJ1-2
clone_size: .
v_call: TRBV27
cdr3_nt: TGTGCCAGCAGTGGGACAGGGTGCTATGGCTACACCTTC
cdr3_aa: CASSGTGCYGYTF

d_call: .
j_call: TRBJ1-1
clone_size: .
v_call: TRBV19
cdr3_nt: TGTGCCAGTAGTGATGAGGACACTGAAGCTTTCTTT
cdr3_aa: CASSDEDTEAFF

d_call: TRBD2
j_call: TRBJ2-1
clone_size: once
v_call: TRBV5-8
cdr3_nt: TGTGCCAGCAGCGTTGGACTAGCGGAGCAGTTCTTC
cdr3_aa: CASSVGLAEQFF

d_call: .
j_call: TRBJ2-7
clone_size: .
v_call: TRBV6-1
cdr3_nt: TGTGCCAGCAGTGAAATGGGAGGATACCTCTACGAGCAGTACTTC
cdr3_aa: CASSEMGGYLYEQYF

d_call: TRBD2
j_call: TRBJ2-5
clone_size: .
v_call: TRBV7-2
cdr3_nt: TGTGCCAGCAGTGTTAGCGGGAGGGACCAAGAGACCCAGTACTTC
cdr3_aa: CASSVSGRDQETQYF

d_call: TRBD1
j_call: TRBJ1-2
clone_size: .
v_call: TRBV9
cdr3_nt: TGTGCCAGCAGCGCCGGGACAGGGTGGAACTATGGCTACACCTTC
cdr3_aa: CASSAGTGWNYGYTF

d_call: .
j_call: TRBJ2-3
clone_size: .
v_call: TRBV28
cdr3_nt: TGTGCCAGCAGTCGATCCTCGGACAGAAAGTGGGACACAGATACGCAGTATTTT
cdr3_aa: CASSRSSDRKWDTDTQYF

d_call: TRBD2
j_call: TRBJ2-7
clone_size: .
v_call: TRBV30
cdr3_nt: TGTGCCTGGACGTTTAGCGGGACTTACTACGAGCAGTACTTC
cdr3_aa: CAWTFSGTYYEQYF

d_call: TRBD2
j_call: TRBJ2-1
clone_size: .
v_call: TRBV4-2
cdr3_nt: TGTGCCAGCAGTTCAATAGCGGCGCGGGAGGGCCCCCACAATGAGCAGTTCTTC
cdr3_aa: CASSSIAAREGPHNEQFF

d_call: .
j_call: TRBJ2-1
clone_size: .
v_call: TRBV10-3
cdr3_nt: TGTGCCATCATTCCGGCAAGGGAGATGGGCTCCTACAATGAGCAGTTCTTC
cdr3_aa: CAIIPAREMGSYNEQFF

d_call: .
j_call: TRBJ2-5
clone_size: .
v_call: TRBV7-9
cdr3_nt: TGTGCCAGCAGCTTACGCGAGAACCAAGAGACCCAGTACTTC
cdr3_aa: CASSLRENQETQYF

d_call: .
j_call: TRBJ2-4
clone_size: few
v_call: TRBV7-3
cdr3_nt: TGTGCCAGCAGCTTAACTTCGACGGACATTCAGTACTTC
cdr3_aa: CASSLTSTDIQYF

d_call: TRBD1
j_call: TRBJ2-3
clone_size: once
v_call: TRBV9
cdr3_nt: TGTGCCAGCAGCCCGACTCCGAGGACAGGGGGCACAGATACGCAGTATTTT
cdr3_aa: CASSPTPRTGGTDTQYF

d_call: .
j_call: TRBJ2-2
clone_size: .
v_call: TRBV18
cdr3_nt: TGTGCCAGCTCACCACCCTCCGGGGAACGCGGGGAGCTGTTTTTT
cdr3_aa: CASSPPSGERGELFF

d_call: TRBD2
j_call: TRBJ2-1
clone_size: .
v_call: TRBV4-3
cdr3_nt: TGCGCCAGCAGCCAAGATCGCACTAGCGGGGTCTACAATGAGCAGTTCTTC
cdr3_aa: CASSQDRTSGVYNEQFF

d_call: TRBD1
j_call: TRBJ1-3
clone_size: .
v_call: TRBV6-5
cdr3_nt: TGTGCCAGCAGTCCCGGGACAGGGGCTGGAAACACCATATATTTT
cdr3_aa: CASSPGTGAGNTIYF

d_call: TRBD1
j_call: TRBJ1-2
clone_size: .
v_call: TRBV5-4
cdr3_nt: TGTGCCAGCAGCGCCCTACCGGGGGGGACAGAAAAAGGCTACACCTTC
cdr3_aa: CASSALPGGTEKGYTF

d_call: TRBD1
j_call: TRBJ2-7
clone_size: .
v_call: TRBV2
cdr3_nt: TGTGCCAGCACCGGACCCCGGAGACAGGGGAGCTACGAGCAGTACTTC
cdr3_aa: CASTGPRRQGSYEQYF

d_call: TRBD2
j_call: TRBJ2-1
clone_size: once
v_call: TRBV7-9
cdr3_nt: TGTGCCAGCAGCCCCGTAGCGGGAGGCGAGCAGTTCTTC
cdr3_aa: CASSPVAGGEQFF

d_call: .
j_call: TRBJ1-1
clone_size: .
v_call: TRBV7-9
cdr3_nt: TGTGCCAGCATGGGGGTTTATGAAGCTTTCTTT
cdr3_aa: CASMGVYEAFF

d_call: .
j_call: TRBJ1-1
clone_size: .
v_call: TRBV14
cdr3_nt: TGTGCCAGCAGCCAAGGGACGCAGGGCACTGAAGCTTTCTTT
cdr3_aa: CASSQGTQGTEAFF

d_call: .
j_call: TRBJ1-5
clone_size: .
v_call: TRBV4-1
cdr3_nt: TGCGCCAGCAGCCAAGAGGCCGATTACGGAGGCAGACGCAATCAGCCCCAGCATTTT
cdr3_aa: CASSQEADYGGRRNQPQHF

d_call: .
j_call: TRBJ1-1
clone_size: .
v_call: TRBV5-6
cdr3_nt: TGTGCCAGCAGCTTTGCCAGTAACACTGAAGCTTTCTTT
cdr3_aa: CASSFASNTEAFF

d_call: .
j_call: TRBJ2-5
clone_size: .
v_call: TRBV19
cdr3_nt: TGTGCCAGTAGGGGGCCGCACCAAGAGACCCAGTACTTC
cdr3_aa: CASRGPHQETQYF

d_call: TRBD1
j_call: TRBJ1-1
clone_size: .
v_call: TRBV11-2
cdr3_nt: TGTGCCAGCAGCTTCGGACAGGGGTGGGCTGAAGCTTTCTTT
cdr3_aa: CASSFGQGWAEAFF

d_call: .
j_call: TRBJ1-4
clone_size: .
v_call: TRBV2
cdr3_nt: TGTGCCAGCAGAGTGCAAACAGTGCCCAATGAAAAACTGTTTTTT
cdr3_aa: CASRVQTVPNEKLFF

d_call: TRBD2
j_call: TRBJ2-1
clone_size: .
v_call: TRBV14
cdr3_nt: TGTGCCAGCAGCCCCACGACTAGCGAACACAATGAGCAGTTCTTC
cdr3_aa: CASSPTTSEHNEQFF

d_call: TRBD2
j_call: TRBJ2-1
clone_size: once
v_call: TRBV5-1
cdr3_nt: TGCGCCAGCAGCCAAGCGGGAGGGCCTATCCATGAGCAGTTCTTC
cdr3_aa: CASSQAGGPIHEQFF

d_call: TRBD2
j_call: TRBJ2-7
clone_size: .
v_call: TRBV28
cdr3_nt: TGTGCCAGCAGTCCCCGTGGGACTAGCCTCCCGAGTTTCAATAGCCACGCCTACGAGCAGTACTTC
cdr3_aa: CASSPRGTSLPSFNSHAYEQYF

d_call: TRBD2
j_call: TRBJ2-5
clone_size: .
v_call: TRBV5-4
cdr3_nt: TGTGCCAGCAGCACCCGGGATAGCGGGAGGGAAATAGAGACCCAGTACTTC
cdr3_aa: CASSTRDSGREIETQYF

d_call: .
j_call: TRBJ2-5
clone_size: .
v_call: TRBV7-7
cdr3_nt: TGTGCTAGCAGCTTATCAGGGTACCAAGAGACCCAGTACTTC
cdr3_aa: CASSLSGYQETQYF

d_call: .
j_call: TRBJ2-7
clone_size: .
v_call: TRBV7-2
cdr3_nt: TGTGCCAGCAGCTTAACCCCCCGGGACTCCCCACTCTACGAGCAGTACTTC
cdr3_aa: CASSLTPRDSPLYEQYF

d_call: .
j_call: TRBJ1-5
clone_size: .
v_call: TRBV28
cdr3_nt: TGTGCCAGCAGTTTACGCAGGACATTCGGGACACATCAGCCCCAGCATTTT
cdr3_aa: CASSLRRTFGTHQPQHF

d_call: TRBD1
j_call: TRBJ1-5
clone_size: .
v_call: TRBV19
cdr3_nt: TGTGCCAGTAGTATTCGGACAGGGGGGATTCGTCAGCCCCAGCATTTT
cdr3_aa: CASSIRTGGIRQPQHF

d_call: TRBD2
j_call: TRBJ2-2
clone_size: .
v_call: TRBV14
cdr3_nt: TGTGCCAGCAGCCGGACTAGCGGGAGCGCCGGGGAGCTGTTTTTT
cdr3_aa: CASSRTSGSAGELFF

d_call: .
j_call: TRBJ2-4
clone_size: .
v_call: TRBV25-1
cdr3_nt: TGTGCCAGCAGTGAATCGCAGGGAACCAAAAACATTCAGTACTTC
cdr3_aa: CASSESQGTKNIQYF

d_call: .
j_call: TRBJ1-5
clone_size: .
v_call: TRBV7-2
cdr3_nt: TGTGCCAGCAGCCTATTACATGGAAGCAATCAGCCCCAGCATTTT
cdr3_aa: CASSLLHGSNQPQHF

d_call: .
j_call: TRBJ2-7
clone_size: .
v_call: TRBV5-6
cdr3_nt: TGTGCCAGCAGCTTGGGCCTCCCTTCTCCCTACGAGCAGTACTTC
cdr3_aa: CASSLGLPSPYEQYF

d_call: .
j_call: TRBJ2-1
clone_size: .
v_call: TRBV6-1
cdr3_nt: TGTGCCAGCACTTCTCCGGGACTCCTGGGTAGGCAGTTCTTC
cdr3_aa: CASTSPGLLGRQFF

d_call: .
j_call: TRBJ1-1
clone_size: once
v_call: TRBV6-5
cdr3_nt: TGTGCCAGCAGTTACTCCGAGAAAAGGAACACTGAAGCTTTCTTT
cdr3_aa: CASSYSEKRNTEAFF

d_call: .
j_call: TRBJ2-1
clone_size: .
v_call: TRBV6-1
cdr3_nt: TGTGCCAGCAGTGAGGGGCAACGGGAGTGGGAGTTCTTC
cdr3_aa: CASSEGQREWEFF

d_call: .
j_call: TRBJ1-2
clone_size: .
v_call: TRBV30
cdr3_nt: TGTGCCTGGAGTCACGATCTAAAGTGGAAGGGAGCCTATGGCTACACCTTC
cdr3_aa: CAWSHDLKWKGAYGYTF

d_call: .
j_call: TRBJ1-1
clone_size: .
v_call: TRBV13
cdr3_nt: TGTGCCAGCAGCTTAGGTATGGAAGGAAGAGCGAACACTGAAGCTTTCTTT
cdr3_aa: CASSLGMEGRANTEAFF